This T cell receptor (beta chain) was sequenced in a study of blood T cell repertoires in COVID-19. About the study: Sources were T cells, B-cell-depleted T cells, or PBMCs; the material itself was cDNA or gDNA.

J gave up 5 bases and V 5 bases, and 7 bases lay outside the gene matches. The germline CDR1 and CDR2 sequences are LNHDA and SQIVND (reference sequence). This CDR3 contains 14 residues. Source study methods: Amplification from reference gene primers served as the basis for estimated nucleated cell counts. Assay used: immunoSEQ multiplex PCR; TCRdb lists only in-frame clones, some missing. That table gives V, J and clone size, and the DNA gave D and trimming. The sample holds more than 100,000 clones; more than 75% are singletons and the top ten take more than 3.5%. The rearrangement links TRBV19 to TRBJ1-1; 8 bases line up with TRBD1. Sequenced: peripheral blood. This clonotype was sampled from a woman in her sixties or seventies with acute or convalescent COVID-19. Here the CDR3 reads CASSFTTGVTEAFF. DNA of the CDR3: TGTGCCAGTAGTTTTACGACAGGGGTTACTGAAGCTTTCTTT.